This T cell receptor beta chain is from a study of Graves' ophthalmopathy and Graves' hyperthyroidism. Findings and limits, study-wide: The model flagged ophthalmopathy progression at 70% to 71% sensitivity and around 77% specificity.

Amplification from RNA transcripts yielded the TCR beta CDR3 regions. In the first round, RT-PCR was carried out with HTBI primers, and a multiplex PCR formed the second round. MiXCR, run by TCRdb on the multiplex PCR reads, gives a single entry per CDR3 protein. The sample carries approximately 500,000 distinct CDR3 sequences, approximately 15% recorded once. Germline CDR1 and CDR2: DFQATT and SNEGSKA (reference sequence). The V and J ends lost 3 bases and 0 bases respectively, with 20 bases between them. The CDR3 consists of 18 residues. Reliance was placed on clinical symptoms, serum thyroxine, TRAb, thyroid ultrasound and orbital computed tomography for diagnosis. This clonotype was counted ten times or more. The antigen is unknown.

The chain employs TRBV20-1 and TRBJ2-2, with D tentatively TRBD2 (7 bases). Sequenced: blood. This clonotype was sampled from a woman aged 25 to 39 with Graves' ophthalmopathy. The CDR3 nucleotides read TGCAGTGCTAGTGGGTTCGAGGGGGGGCGCTCGAACACCGGGGAGCTGTTTTTT. This translates into CSASGFEGGRSNTGELFF.